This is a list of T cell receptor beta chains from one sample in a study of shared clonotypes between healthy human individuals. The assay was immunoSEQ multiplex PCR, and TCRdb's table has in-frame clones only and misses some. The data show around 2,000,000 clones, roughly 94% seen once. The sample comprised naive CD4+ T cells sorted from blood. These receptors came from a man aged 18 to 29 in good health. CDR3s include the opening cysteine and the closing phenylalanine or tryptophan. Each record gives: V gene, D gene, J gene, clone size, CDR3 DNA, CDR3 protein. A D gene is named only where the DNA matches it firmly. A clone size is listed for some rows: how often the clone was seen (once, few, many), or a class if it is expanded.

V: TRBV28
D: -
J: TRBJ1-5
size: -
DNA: TGTGCCAGCAGCCCTGAGTGGGCAGGGAAAAGCAATCAGCCCCAGCATTTT
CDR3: CASSPEWAGKSNQPQHF

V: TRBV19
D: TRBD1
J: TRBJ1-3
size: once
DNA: TGTGCCAGTAGTACGACAGGGGGCTCAAGCTCTGGAAACACCATATATTTT
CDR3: CASSTTGGSSSGNTIYF

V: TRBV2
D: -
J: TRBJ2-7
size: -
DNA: TGTGCCAGCAGGGCGACAGCCTACGAGCAGTACTTC
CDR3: CASRATAYEQYF

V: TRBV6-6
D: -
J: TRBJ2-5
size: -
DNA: TGTGCCAGCACCTTGATCAGTGGCGGAGAGACCCAGTACTTC
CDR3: CASTLISGGETQYF

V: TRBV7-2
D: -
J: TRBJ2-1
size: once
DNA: TGTGCCAGCAGCTTACGCGGGATACAGTTCTTC
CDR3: CASSLRGIQFF

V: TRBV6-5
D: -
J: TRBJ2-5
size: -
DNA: TGTGCCAGCAGTTACTCGGGGGCAGCGCCTCAGGAGACCCAGTACTTC
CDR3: CASSYSGAAPQETQYF

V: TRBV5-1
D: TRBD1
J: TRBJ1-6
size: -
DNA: TGCGCCAGCACCCTGGACAGGGGAAGCTCCTATAATTCACCCCTCCACTTT
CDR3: CASTLDRGSSYNSPLHF

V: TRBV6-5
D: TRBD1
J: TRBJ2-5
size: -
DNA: TGTGCCAGTAAGAGGACAGGGAAGGCCCAGTACTTC
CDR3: CASKRTGKAQYF

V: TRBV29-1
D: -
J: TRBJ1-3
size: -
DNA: TGCAGCGTTGATGAGGATAACTCTGGAAACACCATATATTTT
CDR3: CSVDEDNSGNTIYF

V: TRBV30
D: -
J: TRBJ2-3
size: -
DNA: TGTGCCTGGACGGGGCGGGTTAGCACAGATACGCAGTATTTT
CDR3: CAWTGRVSTDTQYF

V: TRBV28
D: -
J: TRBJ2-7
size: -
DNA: TGTGCCAGCAACCCTTCTCCGGGGGGCGCTTTCTCCTACGAGCAGTACTTC
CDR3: CASNPSPGGAFSYEQYF

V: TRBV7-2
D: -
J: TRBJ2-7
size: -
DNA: TGTGCCAGCAGCTTCCCTGGGACTGGCGAGCAGTACTTC
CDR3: CASSFPGTGEQYF

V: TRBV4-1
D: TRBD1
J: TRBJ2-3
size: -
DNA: TGCGCCAGCAGCCATGGGGCGGGACAGGCCAGACTTAGCACAGATACGCAGTATTTT
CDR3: CASSHGAGQARLSTDTQYF

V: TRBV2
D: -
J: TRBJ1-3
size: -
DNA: TGTGCCAGCAGTCAAGTGGGAAACACCATATATTTT
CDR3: CASSQVGNTIYF

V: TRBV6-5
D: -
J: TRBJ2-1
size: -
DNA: TGTGCCAGCAGCTTTTTAAATGAGCAGTTCTTC
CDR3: CASSFLNEQFF

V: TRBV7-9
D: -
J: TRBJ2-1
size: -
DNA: TGTGCCAGCAGCTTAGGAAAGAGCTCCTACAATGAGCAGTTCTTC
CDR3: CASSLGKSSYNEQFF

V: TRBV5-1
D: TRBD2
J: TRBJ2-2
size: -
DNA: TGCGCCAGCAGCGAACTAGCGGGGGACCTAAACACCGGGGAGCTGTTTTTT
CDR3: CASSELAGDLNTGELFF

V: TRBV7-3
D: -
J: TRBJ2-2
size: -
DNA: TGTGCCAGCAGCTTAACGGTCGGGGAGCTGTTTTTT
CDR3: CASSLTVGELFF

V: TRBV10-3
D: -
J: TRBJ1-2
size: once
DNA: TGTGCCATCAGTGGCATTTCGCAGGGAACGAATGGCTACACCTTC
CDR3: CAISGISQGTNGYTF

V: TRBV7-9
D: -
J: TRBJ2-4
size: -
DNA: TGTGCCAGCAGCTTACTGTTGGACAAAAACATTCAGTACTTC
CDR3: CASSLLLDKNIQYF

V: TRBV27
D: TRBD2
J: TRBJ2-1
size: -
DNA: TGTGCCAGCAGTTTATCGAGATCTATAGCGGGAGGAACCTACAATGAGCAGTTCTTC
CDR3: CASSLSRSIAGGTYNEQFF

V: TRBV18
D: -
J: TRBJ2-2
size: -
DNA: TGTGCCAGCTCACCATACTTGGGACGGCCGAACACCGGGGAGCTGTTTTTT
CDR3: CASSPYLGRPNTGELFF

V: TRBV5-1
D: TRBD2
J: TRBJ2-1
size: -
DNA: TGCGCCAGCAGCTTGGCTAGCGGGAGTTGGGGTGAGCAGTTCTTC
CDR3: CASSLASGSWGEQFF

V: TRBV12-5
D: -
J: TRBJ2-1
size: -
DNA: TGTGCTAGTGGCTCGGACAGCGTTGGACAGTTCTTC
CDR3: CASGSDSVGQFF

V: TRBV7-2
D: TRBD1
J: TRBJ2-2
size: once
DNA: TGTGCCAGCATCGAGGTTGCCCCGGGGGCAGGGGGCTTCGGGGAGCTGTTTTTT
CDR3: CASIEVAPGAGGFGELFF

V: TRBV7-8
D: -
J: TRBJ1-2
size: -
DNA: TGTGCCAGCAGCCCGAGCCACTATGGCTACACCTTC
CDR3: CASSPSHYGYTF

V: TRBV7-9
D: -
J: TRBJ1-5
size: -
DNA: TGTGCCAGCAGCGCGGGGGGTGGCAATCAGCCCCAGCATTTT
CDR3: CASSAGGGNQPQHF

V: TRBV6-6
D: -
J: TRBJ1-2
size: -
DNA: TGTGCCAGCAGTCTCGGGGTCGCTAACTATGGCTACACCTTC
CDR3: CASSLGVANYGYTF

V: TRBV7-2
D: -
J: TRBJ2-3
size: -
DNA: TGTGCCAGCAGCTTCGCCAAGGGGATGAATACGCAGTATTTT
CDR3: CASSFAKGMNTQYF

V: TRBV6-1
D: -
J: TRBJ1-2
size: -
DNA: TGTGCCAGCAGTGAAATTTGGGAGAACTATGGCTACACCTTC
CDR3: CASSEIWENYGYTF

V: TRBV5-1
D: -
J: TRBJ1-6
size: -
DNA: TGCGCCAGCAGCTTGGATGGCAGCCTTTCACCCCTCCACTTT
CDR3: CASSLDGSLSPLHF

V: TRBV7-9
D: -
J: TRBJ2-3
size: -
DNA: TGTGCCAGCGGTGTGGCAGGTGGGGCAGATACGCAGTATTTT
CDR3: CASGVAGGADTQYF

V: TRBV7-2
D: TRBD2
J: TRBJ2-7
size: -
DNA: TGTGCCAGCAGCTTCCGGACTAGCGGGGGGTTCTCCTACGAGCAGTACTTC
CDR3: CASSFRTSGGFSYEQYF